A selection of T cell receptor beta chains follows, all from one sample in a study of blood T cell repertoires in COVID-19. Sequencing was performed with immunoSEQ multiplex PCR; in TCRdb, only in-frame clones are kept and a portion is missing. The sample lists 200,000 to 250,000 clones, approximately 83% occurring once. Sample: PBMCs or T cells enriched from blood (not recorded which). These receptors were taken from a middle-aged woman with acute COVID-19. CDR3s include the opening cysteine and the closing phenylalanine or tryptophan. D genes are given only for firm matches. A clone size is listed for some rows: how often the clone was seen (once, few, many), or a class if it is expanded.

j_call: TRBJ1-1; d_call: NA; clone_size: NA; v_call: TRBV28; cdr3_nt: TGTGCCAGCAGTTCCATCCCACAGGGAACTGAAGCTTTCTTT; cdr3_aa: CASSSIPQGTEAFF
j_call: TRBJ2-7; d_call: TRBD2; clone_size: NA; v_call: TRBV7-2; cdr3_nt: TGTGCCAGCAGGACGGGACTAGCGGGAGTAGAGCAGTACTTC; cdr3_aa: CASRTGLAGVEQYF
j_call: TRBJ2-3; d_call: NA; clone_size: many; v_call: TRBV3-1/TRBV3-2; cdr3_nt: TGTGCCAGCAGCCCTCCGGGACTCACAGATACGCAGTATTTT; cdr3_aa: CASSPPGLTDTQYF
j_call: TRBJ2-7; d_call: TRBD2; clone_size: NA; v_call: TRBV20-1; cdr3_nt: TGCAGTGCTAGTCGAGGGAGGGCCGACGAGCAGTACTTC; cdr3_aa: CSASRGRADEQYF
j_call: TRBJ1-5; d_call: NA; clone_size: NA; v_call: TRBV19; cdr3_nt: TGTGCCAGTAGTATAGGAGGTTATAGCAATCAGCCCCAGCATTTT; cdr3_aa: CASSIGGYSNQPQHF
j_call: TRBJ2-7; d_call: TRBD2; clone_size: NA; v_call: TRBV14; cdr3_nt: TGTGCCAGCAGCCAAGCTCACGGGAGGGCCTACGAGCAGTACTTC; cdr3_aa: CASSQAHGRAYEQYF
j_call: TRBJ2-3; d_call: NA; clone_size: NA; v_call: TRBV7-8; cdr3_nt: TGTGCCAGCAGCACAGCGCGGGATGGGGCAGATACGCAGTATTTT; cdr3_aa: CASSTARDGADTQYF
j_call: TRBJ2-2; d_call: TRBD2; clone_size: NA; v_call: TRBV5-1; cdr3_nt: TGCGCCAGCAGCTTGCGTAGCGGGATGGGCACCGGGGAGCTGTTTTTT; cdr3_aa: CASSLRSGMGTGELFF
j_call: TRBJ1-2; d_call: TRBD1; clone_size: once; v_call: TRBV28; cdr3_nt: TGTGCCAGCAGTCGGGACAGGGGGCCTATGATCTATGGCTACACCTTC; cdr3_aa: CASSRDRGPMIYGYTF
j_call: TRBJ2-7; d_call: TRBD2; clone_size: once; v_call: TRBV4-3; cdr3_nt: TGCGCCAGCAGCCATGATCGGATCCTAGCGGGAGGTGACGAGCAGTACTTC; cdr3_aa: CASSHDRILAGGDEQYF
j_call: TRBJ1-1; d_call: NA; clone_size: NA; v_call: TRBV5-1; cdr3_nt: TGCGCCAGCAGCTTAGTCCCGCGGGGGAGGAACACTGAAGCTTTCTTT; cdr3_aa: CASSLVPRGRNTEAFF
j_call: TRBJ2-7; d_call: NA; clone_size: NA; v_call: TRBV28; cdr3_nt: TGTGCCAGCAGCTCCCAGGTCCCGCAGTACTTC; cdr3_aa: CASSSQVPQYF
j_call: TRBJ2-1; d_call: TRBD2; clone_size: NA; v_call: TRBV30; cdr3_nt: TGTGCCTGGAGCACGGGGGGGAATGAGCAGTTCTTC; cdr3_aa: CAWSTGGNEQFF
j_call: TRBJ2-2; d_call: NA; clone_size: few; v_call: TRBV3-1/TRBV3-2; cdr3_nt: TGTGCCAGCCGTAGGGGCGGGGAGCTGTTTTTT; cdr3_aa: CASRRGGELFF
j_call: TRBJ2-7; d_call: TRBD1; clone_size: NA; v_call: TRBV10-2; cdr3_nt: TGCGCTATTGGGCAGGGGGCGGGTGAGCAGTACTTC; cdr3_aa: CAIGQGAGEQYF
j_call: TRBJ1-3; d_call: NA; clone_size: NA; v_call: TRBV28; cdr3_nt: TGTGCCAGCAGTTTAGCCGGGGACTCTGGAAACACCATATATTTT; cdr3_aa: CASSLAGDSGNTIYF